This passage covers 18 T cell receptor beta chains from one sample sequenced in a study of shared clonotypes between healthy human individuals. Clones were read by immunoSEQ multiplex PCR, and TCRdb kept only the in-frame ones, dropping some. This sample has about 1.1 million clones, with about 72% found just once. The sample comprised memory CD4+ T cells from PBMCs. Subset here: CD45RA-negative fraction. All receptors come from a man aged 18 to 30 in good health. Some clones in this sample may be carry-over from other donors' samples.

The chain employs TRBV7-2 and TRBJ1-2; D may be TRBD1 (5 bases). The CDR3 length is 13 residues. Between the trimmed V and J ends, which lost 5 bases and 6 bases, there was a span of 13 bases. Per the germline V gene, CDR1 is SGHTA and CDR2 is FQGNSA. The CDR3 protein is CASSPSWGNGYTF. CDR3 DNA: TGTGCCAGCAGCCCTAGCTGGGGGAATGGCTACACCTTC.

In regard to this clone: Additional DNA sequences in this sample encode the identical CDR3. The genes are TRBV7-3 and TRBJ2-2; 14 bases map to TRBD2. CDR1 is SGHTA, CDR2 FQGTGA, per germline. This CDR3 region has 16 residues. V lost 5 bases and J lost 5; bases outside the gene matches: 4. CDR3 amino acids: CASSLGLAGGTGELFF. CDR3 nucleotide sequence: TGTGCCAGCAGCCTAGGACTAGCGGGAGGAACCGGGGAGCTGTTTTTT.

V usage is TRBV4-1 and J usage is TRBJ1-4; D call uncertain. Trimming stripped 0 bases from V and 1 base from J, with 9 bases between. Germline V CDR1 and CDR2: MGHRA, YSYEKL. The CDR3 contains 16 residues. This chain's CDR3 is CASSQDRQLTNEKLFF. CDR3 DNA sequence: TGCGCCAGCAGCCAAGACCGGCAGTTAACTAATGAAAAACTGTTTTTT.

The rearrangement uses TRBV5-1 and TRBJ1-4; D remains unclear. The germline V and J ends were trimmed by 3 bases and 3 bases, with 6 bases remaining between them. This CDR3 region has 13 residues. CDR1 is SGHRS, CDR2 YFSETQ, per germline. The CDR3 region is CASSSHPNEKLFF. The CDR3 region has the DNA TGCGCCAGCAGCTCCCACCCTAATGAAAAACTGTTTTTT.

Turning to this clone: This sample includes further DNA sequences coding for the same CDR3. The chain combines TRBV6-5 with TRBJ2-7; D remains unclear. This CDR3 spans 12 amino acids. V lost 2 bases and J 2 bases, leaving 4 bases between the germline ends. CDR1 is MNHEY and CDR2 is SVGAGI in the germline V gene. CDR3 loop: CASSYGTYEQYF. The CDR3 region has the DNA TGTGCCAGCAGTTACGGCACCTACGAGCAGTACTTC.

V and J are TRBV5-5 and TRBJ2-7; 7 bases agree with TRBD1. The trim removed 4 bases at V and 0 bases at J, leaving 7 bases unmatched. CDR3 length: 15 amino acids. Germline V gives CDR1 SGHKS, CDR2 YYEKEE (reference sequence). CDR3 region: CASSTLTGSSYEQYF. The CDR3 DNA reads TGTGCCAGCAGCACCTTGACAGGGAGCTCCTACGAGCAGTACTTC.

This clone turned up a few times. The chain uses TRBV7-2 and TRBJ2-7; D gene uncertain. Trimming took off 1 base at V and 6 bases at J, with 13 bases between the two ends. Germline V gives CDR1 SGHTA, CDR2 FQGNSA. The CDR3 has 14 amino acids. The CDR3 nucleotides read TGTGCCAGCAGCTTAGACCACCAACCCAGCGAGCAGTACTTC. Protein product: CASSLDHQPSEQYF. The whole variable domain, remainder taken from reference TRBV7-2 and TRBJ2-7, is GAGVSQSPSNKVTEKGKDVELRCDPISGHTALYWYRQSLGQGLEFLIYFQGNSAPDKSGLPSDRFSAERTGGSVSTLTIQRTQQEDSAVYLCASSLDHQPSEQYFGPGTRLTVT.

This rearrangement joins TRBV2 to TRBJ2-3; D tentatively fits TRBD1 or TRBD2 (5 bases each). In germline, CDR1 is SNHLY, CDR2 FYNNEI. Trimming shortened V by 6 bases and J by 7 bases, and 11 bases separated the two germline ends. CDR3 length: 12 amino acids. This CDR3 reads CASRGTTNTQYF. CDR3 sequence (DNA): TGTGCCAGCAGGGGGACCACCAATACGCAGTATTTT.

The chain links TRBV27 to TRBJ2-2; D not resolved. The CDR3 is made up of 13 amino acids. Germline V gene data show CDR1 as MNHEY and CDR2 as SMNVEV (reference sequence). Trimming stripped 3 bases from V and 2 bases from J, with 4 bases between. CDR3 sequence: CASSFKNTGELFF. Written as DNA, the CDR3 is TGTGCCAGCAGTTTCAAAAACACCGGGGAGCTGTTTTTT.

The V call is TRBV9, the J call TRBJ2-3; D unresolved. CDR3 length: 15 residues. Germline V gene data show CDR1 as SGDLS and CDR2 as YYNGEE. Trimming shortened V by 4 bases and J by 2 bases, and 14 bases separated the two germline ends. The CDR3 sequence: CASSPLAEYTDTQYF. CDR3 nucleotides: TGTGCCAGCAGCCCTTTGGCGGAGTACACAGATACGCAGTATTTT.

The V gene is TRBV18, the J gene TRBJ2-7; D possibly matches TRBD1 or TRBD2 (5 bases each). V was clipped by 4 bases and J by 7 bases, with 11 bases between them. Germline-derived CDR1 and CDR2 are KGHSH and LQKENI. This CDR3 spans 12 amino acids. This CDR3 is CASSQGPLEQYF. Here the CDR3 DNA reads TGTGCCAGCTCACAGGGACCTCTAGAGCAGTACTTC.

Regarding this clone: Given a far larger clone just one base away, this is likely a sequencing read error. V usage is TRBV25-1 and J usage is TRBJ2-3; D unclear. CDR3 length: 10 residues. With 8 bases removed from V and 7 bases from J, the gap between germline ends came to 7 bases. CDR1 is MGHDK, CDR2 SYGVNS, per germline. The CDR3 nucleotides are TGTGCCAGCGGTCGGAATACGCAGTATTTT. It yields the protein CASGRNTQYF.

This rearrangement joins TRBV4-3 to TRBJ1-6, with TRBD1 as a possible D gene (6 bases). The ends were cut back, 0 bases at V and 6 bases at J, with 12 bases in the middle. The CDR3 runs to 16 residues. CDR1 and CDR2 from the germline V gene are LGHNA and YSLEER. The CDR3 sequence: CASSQDPPRGNSPLHF. The DNA for the CDR3 is TGCGCCAGCAGCCAAGATCCGCCCAGGGGTAATTCACCCCTCCACTTT.

The chain recombines TRBV2 with TRBJ2-1, with 10 positions matching TRBD2. The CDR3 sequence is 17 residues long. Germline CDR1 reads SNHLY; CDR2 reads FYNNEI. With 6 bases clipped from V and 7 bases from J, the junction kept 15 bases outside the gene matches. CDR3 protein: CASRIPLAGSPGNEQFF. The CDR3 region has the DNA TGTGCCAGCAGGATCCCACTAGCGGGATCCCCGGGTAATGAGCAGTTCTTC.

The V gene is TRBV5-1, the J gene TRBJ2-7; D unresolved. There are 14 residues in the CDR3. Germline lookup yields CDR1 SGHRS and CDR2 YFSETQ. Trimming pared 4 bases from V and 2 bases from J, leaving 13 bases between. CDR3 nucleotide sequence: TGCGCCAGCAGCCGACCGGACGGAGCCTACGAGCAGTACTTC. It yields the protein CASSRPDGAYEQYF.

This sequence joins TRBV28 and TRBJ2-7, with D unresolved. The CDR3 is made up of 12 amino acids. Germline-derived CDR1 and CDR2 are MDHEN and SYDVKM. Between the trimmed V and J ends, which lost 8 bases and 12 bases, there was a span of 20 bases. The CDR3 coding sequence is TGTGCCAGCCTGGCCCGTGGAGATATGTGGTACTTC. Amino acid sequence: CASLARGDMWYF.

The chain joins TRBV29-1 to TRBJ2-3, with a possible D match to TRBD1 (5 bases). Germline V CDR1 and CDR2: SQVTM, ANQGSEA. The CDR3 runs to 14 residues. Here the CDR3 reads CSSNGRGNTDTQYF. In DNA, the CDR3 is TGCAGTTCCAACGGTAGGGGAAACACAGATACGCAGTATTTT.

CDR3 bases: TGTGCCAGCAGTTTTATTAGCGGGTTTTACAATGAGCAGTTCTTC. This gives the protein CASSFISGFYNEQFF. V is TRBV28 and J is TRBJ2-1; 7 bases map to TRBD2. The CDR3 loop spans 15 amino acids. The junction had 6 bases not matched to a gene; V was cut back by 3 bases and J by 4 bases. Germline V lookup: CDR1 MDHEN, CDR2 SYDVKM.